This entry features one T cell receptor (beta chain) sequence. The repertoire was sequenced with immunoSEQ multiplex PCR; TCRdb's copy has only in-frame clones and lacks some. There are 140,000 to 150,000 clones in the sample; roughly 84% occur only once, and less than 9% lies in the top ten. This specimen comes from a study of blood T cell repertoires in COVID-19. The CDR3 covers 12 residues. Trimming cost V 4 bases and J 8 bases, with 9 bases left between them. CDR1 is MNHEY and CDR2 is SMNVEV in the germline V gene (reference sequence). The source material was peripheral blood. The receptor comes from a man younger than 45 with COVID-19, enrolled during active disease. The V and J genes are TRBV27 and TRBJ2-1; the D gene is possibly TRBD1 (6 bases). Here the CDR3 reads CASSSTGDEQFF. The CDR3 nucleotides read TGTGCCAGCAGTTCGACAGGAGATGAGCAGTTCTTC.